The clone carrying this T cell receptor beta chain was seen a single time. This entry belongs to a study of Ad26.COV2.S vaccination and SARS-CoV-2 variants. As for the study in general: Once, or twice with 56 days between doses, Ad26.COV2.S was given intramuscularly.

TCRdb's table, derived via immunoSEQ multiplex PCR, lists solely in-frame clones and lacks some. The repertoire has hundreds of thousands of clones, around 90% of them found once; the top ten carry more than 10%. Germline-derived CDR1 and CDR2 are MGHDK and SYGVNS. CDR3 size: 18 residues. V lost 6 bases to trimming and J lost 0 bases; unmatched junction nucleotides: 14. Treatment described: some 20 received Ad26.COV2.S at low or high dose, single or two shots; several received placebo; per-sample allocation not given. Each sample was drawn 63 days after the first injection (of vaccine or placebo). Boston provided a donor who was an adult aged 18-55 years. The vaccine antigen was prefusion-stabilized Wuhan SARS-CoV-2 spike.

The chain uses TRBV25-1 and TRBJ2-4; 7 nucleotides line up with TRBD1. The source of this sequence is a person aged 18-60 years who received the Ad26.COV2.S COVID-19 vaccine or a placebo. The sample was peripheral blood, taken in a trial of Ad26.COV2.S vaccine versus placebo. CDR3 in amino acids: CASRYRGKSTLAKNIQYF. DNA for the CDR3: TGTGCCAGCAGATACAGGGGAAAGTCGACCCTAGCCAAAAACATTCAGTACTTC. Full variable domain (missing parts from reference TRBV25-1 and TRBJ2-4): EADIYQTPRYLVIGTGKKITLECSQTMGHDKMYWYQQDPGMELHLIHYSYGVNSTEKGDLSSESTVSRIRTEHFPLTLESARPSHTSQYLCASRYRGKSTLAKNIQYFGAGTRLSVL.